This is a list of T cell receptor beta chains from one sample in a study of control samples from healthy donors and cancer patients. Sequenced by immunoSEQ multiplex PCR; TCRdb stores in-frame clones only, minus some. The table lists 120,000 or so clones, around 87% of them singletons, with 2.9% in the top ten. What was sequenced was blood. The origin of the receptors is a man between 60 and 75 years old in good health. Each CDR3 is given with its conserved first and last residue. Fields, in order: J gene, clone size, V gene, D gene, CDR3 DNA, CDR3 protein. A D gene is named only where the DNA matches it firmly. Clone size is stated in some rows and not others, as once, few, many or a class when expanded.

J: TRBJ1-5
size: NA
V: TRBV28
D: NA
DNA: TGTGCCAGCAGAGACAGTAGTAATCAGCCCCAGCATTTT
CDR3: CASRDSSNQPQHF

J: TRBJ1-2
size: NA
V: TRBV30
D: TRBD1
DNA: TGTGCCTGGAGTGGGACATGGGACAGGGGCGGGGGCTACACCTTC
CDR3: CAWSGTWDRGGGYTF

J: TRBJ1-5
size: NA
V: TRBV29-1
D: NA
DNA: TGCAGCGTTGGGAATAGCAATCAGCCCCAGCATTTT
CDR3: CSVGNSNQPQHF

J: TRBJ1-2
size: NA
V: TRBV2
D: TRBD1
DNA: TGTGCCAGCCTCGGACAGGGACACAGCTATGGCTACACCTTC
CDR3: CASLGQGHSYGYTF

J: TRBJ1-2
size: NA
V: TRBV27
D: TRBD1
DNA: TGTGCCAGCAGGCGAACAGGGGCTAACTATGGCTACACCTTC
CDR3: CASRRTGANYGYTF

J: TRBJ1-3
size: NA
V: TRBV9
D: NA
DNA: TGTGCCAGCAGCGTAGTTCCCGATGGAAACACCATATATTTT
CDR3: CASSVVPDGNTIYF

J: TRBJ1-5
size: NA
V: TRBV19
D: NA
DNA: TGTGCCGCGAAGGGGGGCCAAGATCAGCCCCAGCATTTT
CDR3: CAAKGGQDQPQHF

J: TRBJ2-2
size: NA
V: TRBV10-3
D: TRBD2
DNA: TGTGCCATCAGCGTAGCGGGGGTGGGCACCGGGGAGCTGTTTTTT
CDR3: CAISVAGVGTGELFF

J: TRBJ1-1
size: NA
V: TRBV12-3/TRBV12-4
D: TRBD1
DNA: TGTGCCAGCATCGACAGGGGGGGCACTGAAGCTTTCTTT
CDR3: CASIDRGGTEAFF

J: TRBJ1-1
size: NA
V: TRBV6-5
D: NA
DNA: TGTGCCAGCAGTTACATGCCAGGGTTTAACACTGAAGCTTTCTTT
CDR3: CASSYMPGFNTEAFF

J: TRBJ2-7
size: NA
V: TRBV5-4
D: NA
DNA: TGTGCCAGCAGCCCGCCCGGGACCCGCGAGCAGTACTTC
CDR3: CASSPPGTREQYF

J: TRBJ1-4
size: NA
V: TRBV9
D: TRBD1
DNA: TGTTCAATTTCCGGGACAGGGTTTAATGAAAAACTGTTTTTT
CDR3: CSISGTGFNEKLFF

J: TRBJ2-3
size: NA
V: TRBV7-2
D: NA
DNA: TGTGCCAGCAGCCACGGGGGGGACAGACTGTCGCAGTATTTT
CDR3: CASSHGGDRLSQYF

J: TRBJ2-2
size: NA
V: TRBV5-4
D: TRBD1
DNA: TGTGCCAGCAGCTTTACAGGGGGCTTTACCGGGGAGCTGTTTTTT
CDR3: CASSFTGGFTGELFF

J: TRBJ2-1
size: NA
V: TRBV7-6
D: NA
DNA: TGTGCCAGCAGCCTGGAGAAGGGGCAGTTCTTC
CDR3: CASSLEKGQFF

J: TRBJ1-6
size: NA
V: TRBV5-1
D: NA
DNA: TGCGCCAGCAGCTTAGGGGACCTCTATAATTCACCCCTCCACTTT
CDR3: CASSLGDLYNSPLHF

J: TRBJ2-3
size: NA
V: TRBV10-3
D: TRBD2
DNA: TGTGCCACCTCCTGGACTAGCGGATACACAGATACGCAGTATTTT
CDR3: CATSWTSGYTDTQYF

J: TRBJ2-1
size: NA
V: TRBV19
D: NA
DNA: TGTGCCAGTAGCCTCTCGGGGGCCTACAATGAGCAGTTCTTC
CDR3: CASSLSGAYNEQFF

J: TRBJ1-1
size: few
V: TRBV6-2/TRBV6-3
D: TRBD1
DNA: TGTGCCAGCAGTGGCGGACAGGGGAACACTGAAGCTTTCTTT
CDR3: CASSGGQGNTEAFF

J: TRBJ1-1
size: NA
V: TRBV5-6
D: NA
DNA: TGTGCCAGCAGCTTAGCAGGGTTCACTGAAGCTTTCTTT
CDR3: CASSLAGFTEAFF

J: TRBJ2-7
size: NA
V: TRBV19
D: NA
DNA: TGTGCCAGTAGTATTCAATGGGCCGCGCCGCAGCAGTACTTC
CDR3: CASSIQWAAPQQYF

J: TRBJ1-2
size: NA
V: TRBV18
D: NA
DNA: TGTGCCAGCTCACCACAGGACCAAGGTGGAGGCTACACCTTC
CDR3: CASSPQDQGGGYTF

J: TRBJ2-1
size: once
V: TRBV7-9
D: NA
DNA: TGTGCCAGCGCCAGGGGAGATGAGCAGTTCTTC
CDR3: CASARGDEQFF

J: TRBJ1-1
size: NA
V: TRBV19
D: NA
DNA: TGTGCCAGTAGTATATCGGGGTCGGGGGCGGCCACTGAAGCTTTCTTT
CDR3: CASSISGSGAATEAFF

J: TRBJ2-3
size: NA
V: TRBV18
D: NA
DNA: TGTGCCAGCTCACTCGGACCGCCTAACTCTGGCACAGATACGCAGTATTTT
CDR3: CASSLGPPNSGTDTQYF

J: TRBJ2-4
size: NA
V: TRBV18
D: NA
DNA: TGTGCCAGCTCACCAAGTCGGACAGACATAGCCAAAAACATTCAGTACTTC
CDR3: CASSPSRTDIAKNIQYF

J: TRBJ1-4
size: NA
V: TRBV28
D: NA
DNA: TGTGCCAGCAGTTTGGCCCTGAATAGGGGAAAACTGTTTTTT
CDR3: CASSLALNRGKLFF

J: TRBJ2-3
size: NA
V: TRBV7-2
D: TRBD2
DNA: TGTGCCAGCAGTCCAAGACTAGCGGGGCCTAGCACAGATACGCAGTATTTT
CDR3: CASSPRLAGPSTDTQYF

J: TRBJ2-1
size: NA
V: TRBV25-1
D: NA
DNA: TGTGCCAGTACTAGTGGTACGAACCTTCTCCCGTACAATGAGCAGTTCTTC
CDR3: CASTSGTNLLPYNEQFF

J: TRBJ1-5
size: NA
V: TRBV28
D: TRBD1
DNA: TGTGCCAGCAGTTTCAGGGGGATCAATCAGCCCCAGCATTTT
CDR3: CASSFRGINQPQHF

J: TRBJ2-5
size: NA
V: TRBV6-6
D: TRBD1
DNA: TGTGCCAGCAGTGTGGGACAGTCTATCCAGACCCAGTACTTC
CDR3: CASSVGQSIQTQYF

J: TRBJ1-1
size: NA
V: TRBV19
D: NA
DNA: TGTGCCAGTAACGCCGGTCAGATGAACACTGAAGCTTTCTTT
CDR3: CASNAGQMNTEAFF

J: TRBJ2-1
size: NA
V: TRBV18
D: NA
DNA: TGTGCCAGCTCCCAACAGAGAAGCTCCTACAATGAGCAGTTCTTC
CDR3: CASSQQRSSYNEQFF

J: TRBJ2-1
size: once
V: TRBV6-2/TRBV6-3
D: NA
DNA: TGTGCCAGCAGTCAGAGCTCCTACAATGAGCAGTTCTTC
CDR3: CASSQSSYNEQFF

J: TRBJ2-7
size: NA
V: TRBV5-1
D: NA
DNA: TGCGCCAGCAGCTTGTCCGGGACAACTTACGAGCAGTACTTC
CDR3: CASSLSGTTYEQYF

J: TRBJ2-7
size: NA
V: TRBV10-1
D: NA
DNA: TGCGCCAGCAGAAACTTCTATATAGATGCGGTAACCTACGAGCAGTACTTC
CDR3: CASRNFYIDAVTYEQYF

J: TRBJ2-6
size: NA
V: TRBV28
D: NA
DNA: TGTGCCTCTCGGACCCCCCGTGAAGGGGCCAACGTCCTGACTTTC
CDR3: CASRTPREGANVLTF

J: TRBJ2-2
size: NA
V: TRBV6-5
D: TRBD1
DNA: TGTGCCAGCAAGCAGGGGGTCGCGAACACCGGGGAGCTGTTTTTT
CDR3: CASKQGVANTGELFF

J: TRBJ2-7
size: NA
V: TRBV5-1
D: NA
DNA: TGCGCCAGCAGCTTGGGCAGATACTACGAGCAGTACTTC
CDR3: CASSLGRYYEQYF

J: TRBJ1-2
size: NA
V: TRBV6-5
D: NA
DNA: TGTGCCAGCCGCCATCGGTCCGAACCTAACTATGGCTACACCTTC
CDR3: CASRHRSEPNYGYTF

J: TRBJ2-3
size: NA
V: TRBV29-1
D: TRBD2
DNA: TGCAGCGTTGTTTGGCTTCGGGGGGGATCTTTAGATACGCAGTATTTT
CDR3: CSVVWLRGGSLDTQYF

J: TRBJ1-5
size: NA
V: TRBV6-2/TRBV6-3
D: NA
DNA: TGTGCCAGCAGCTCGGGACAAATTCCTCGGGAGCCCCAGCATTTT
CDR3: CASSSGQIPREPQHF

J: TRBJ1-2
size: NA
V: TRBV19
D: TRBD1
DNA: TGTGCCAGTAGTACGGGACAGGGGGCTCATGGCTACACCTTC
CDR3: CASSTGQGAHGYTF

J: TRBJ1-5
size: once
V: TRBV7-2
D: NA
DNA: TGTGCCAGCAGCTTAGGTAGGGCCCAACAGCCCCAGCATTTT
CDR3: CASSLGRAQQPQHF

J: TRBJ1-1
size: once
V: TRBV5-1
D: TRBD1
DNA: TGCGCCAGCAGCTTGTGGGGACAGGCAATGAACACTGAAGCTTTCTTT
CDR3: CASSLWGQAMNTEAFF

J: TRBJ2-2
size: NA
V: TRBV19
D: TRBD1
DNA: TGTGCCAGTAGGCGTTCCGGGACAGACCCTACGAACACCGGGGAGCTGTTTTTT
CDR3: CASRRSGTDPTNTGELFF

J: TRBJ1-6
size: NA
V: TRBV28
D: NA
DNA: TGTGCCAGCGGGGGGGGCGGGGCACCCCTCCACTTT
CDR3: CASGGGGAPLHF

J: TRBJ2-3
size: NA
V: TRBV7-3
D: NA
DNA: TGTGCCAGCAGCATAAGCACAGATACGCAGTATTTT
CDR3: CASSISTDTQYF

J: TRBJ2-7
size: NA
V: TRBV4-1
D: NA
DNA: TGCGCCAGCAGCCAAGATCTGGGGGGGCAGGGATCCTACGAGCAGTACTTC
CDR3: CASSQDLGGQGSYEQYF

J: TRBJ2-1
size: NA
V: TRBV23-1
D: NA
DNA: TGCGCCAGCAGTCCCGCCCCCAGCTCCTACAATGAGCAGTTCTTC
CDR3: CASSPAPSSYNEQFF

J: TRBJ1-2
size: NA
V: TRBV28
D: NA
DNA: TGTGCCAGCAGTTTATCCCCCGACTATGGCTACACCTTC
CDR3: CASSLSPDYGYTF

J: TRBJ2-3
size: NA
V: TRBV7-2
D: NA
DNA: TGTGCCAGCAGCTTCGTTTCCAGCACAGATACGCAGTATTTT
CDR3: CASSFVSSTDTQYF

J: TRBJ2-2
size: NA
V: TRBV5-5
D: NA
DNA: TGTGCCAGCAGCTTGACTGCGGAGACCGGGGAGCTGTTTTTT
CDR3: CASSLTAETGELFF